This paragraph covers one T cell receptor (beta chain) sequence. Antigen: not known. This sample was taken from a study of T cell repertoires in cytomegalovirus infection. As for the study in general: Signatures in public TCR beta sequences pointed to both CMV infection and matching HLA type.

TCRdb reprocessed the reads via MiXCR and lists one record per CDR3 protein. This sample yields around 360,000 distinct CDR3 sequences, of which about 35% are seen a single time; around an eighth belongs to the top ten. Study-level points and caveats: In two of eight donors, the top clonotype was HLA-C-restricted CMV-specific. CMV carriers having the relevant HLA were flagged by cumulative public TCR beta family frequency.

Sequencing used cultured PBMCs, obtained from culture after CMV antigen stimulation. This TCR derives from a human donor in good health (CMV status not recorded). Some clones in this sample may be carry-over from other donors' samples.

The CDR3 nucleotides are TGTGCCACCAGCAGAGATTCCGACGGCTCCTACGAGCAGTACTTC. It encodes CATSRDSDGSYEQYF. V and J are TRBV15 and TRBJ2-7; D gene uncertain. Germline V lookup: CDR1 LNHNV, CDR2 YYDKDF (reference sequence). The CDR3 consists of 15 residues. Trimming shortened V by 0 bases and J by 0 bases, and 9 bases separated the two germline ends.